This is a list of T cell receptor beta chains from one sample in a study of tumor and adjacent non-tumor tissue in lung cancer. TCRdb independently ran MiXCR on the multiplex PCR reads; one entry per CDR3 protein. Altogether over 60,000 distinct CDR3 sequences are present, roughly 80% being singletons, with the ten largest covering about 14%. Sequencing was done on a sample of lung tumor tissue. These receptors were collected from a woman in her forties or fifties with non-small cell lung cancer. Each CDR3 is given with its conserved first and last residue. A D gene is named only where the DNA matches it firmly. Some rows have no size entry. The others give once, few or many, or a class for an expanded clone.

TRBV4-2,-,TRBJ1-5,-,TGTACCAGCAGCCAAGATCAGGATCCAGGTCAGCCCCAGCACTTT,CTSSQDQDPGQPQHF
TRBV6-5,-,TRBJ2-2,TRBD1,TGTGCCAGCAGTACAGGGGACAGAGGGGAGCTGTTTTTT,CASSTGDRGELFF
TRBV5-6,-,TRBJ1-6,-,TGTGCCAGCAGTTTCTCCGACACTGGATTAAGATCACCCCTCCACTTT,CASSFSDTGLRSPLHF
TRBV6-5,many,TRBJ2-3,TRBD2,TGTGCCAGCAGTAAAAGACTAGCGGGAGGGCTAACAGATACGCAGTATTTT,CASSKRLAGGLTDTQYF
TRBV29-1,-,TRBJ2-7,-,TGCAGCGTTGAAGAGGGATCCTACAGGCAGTACTTC,CSVEEGSYRQYF
TRBV4-2,-,TRBJ1-1,-,TGTGCCAGCAGCCAAGATAGGAATATGAACACTGAGGCTTTCTTT,CASSQDRNMNTEAFF
TRBV6-1,-,TRBJ2-1,-,TGTGCCAACACCTCCCGTGTGGGCAGATTCTCCTACAATGAGCAGTTCTTC,CANTSRVGRFSYNEQFF
TRBV6-5,medium-sized,TRBJ2-1,-,TGTGCCAGCAGTCAATTCTCACGCAGTGAGCAGTTCTTC,CASSQFSRSEQFF
TRBV6-1,-,TRBJ1-2,-,TGTGCCGGCAGTGAACGGCCCAGCAGCTATGTCTACACCTTC,CAGSERPSSYVYTF
TRBV5-4,-,TRBJ2-1,-,TGTGCCAACAGCTTGAACTACCGCAATGAGCAGATCTTC,CANSLNYRNEQIF
TRBV11-2,few,TRBJ2-5,-,TGTACCAGCAGCTTCGGACAGACCCGGGAGGCCCAGTACTTC,CTSSFGQTREAQYF
TRBV10-1,-,TRBJ2-4,TRBD2,TGCGCCAGCAGTGCTTGGGAGGGTAACTTTCACTACTTC,CASSAWEGNFHYF
TRBV28,-,TRBJ1-5,-,TGTGCCAGCACTTTGTCCCAACAGGGTCATAGCAATCGACCCCAGCATTTT,CASTLSQQGHSNRPQHF
TRBV10-3,-,TRBJ2-5,TRBD2,TGTGCCATCGGTGGGTCCCCCCCCACTAGCGGGAGAGTTCAAGAGACCCAGTATTTC,CAIGGSPPTSGRVQETQYF
TRBV4-1,-,TRBJ1-5,-,TGCGCCAGCAGTCAAGATTCGGGGGGGGCTCGTCAGCCCCAGCATTTT,CASSQDSGGARQPQHF
TRBV20-1,-,TRBJ2-7,-,TGCAGCGCTTCCGACAGGACCGCCGACCAATACTTC,CSASDRTADQYF
TRBV4-3,-,TRBJ2-1,-,TGTGCCAGCAGCCAAGACGGGGGGCTAAGGAATGAGCAGTTCTTC,CASSQDGGLRNEQFF
TRBV20-1,-,TRBJ1-2,-,TGCAATGTTTCGGGACACCCGGATCACTCTAACTATGGCTACACCTTC,CNVSGHPDHSNYGYTF
TRBV6-1,once,TRBJ1-5,-,TGTGTCACCTCGACAGGATCTAGTCAGCCCCAGCATTTT,CVTSTGSSQPQHF
TRBV5-4,-,TRBJ1-1,-,TGTGCCAGCAGCTTGTTAGGGAACACTGAAGCTTTCTTT,CASSLLGNTEAFF
TRBV5-1,few,TRBJ2-7,-,TGCGCCAGCAGCTCATCCACGACAACCTCCTACGAGCAGTACTTC,CASSSSTTTSYEQYF
TRBV28,medium-sized,TRBJ1-4,TRBD1,TGTGCCAGTACAGGGGGAACTAATGAAAAACTGTTTTTT,CASTGGTNEKLFF
TRBV4-2,-,TRBJ2-5,-,TGTACCAGCAGCCATGTTCACGGGAGAGGAGAGACCCAGTACTTC,CTSSHVHGRGETQYF
TRBV6-2/TRBV6-3,-,TRBJ1-6,TRBD1,TGTACCAGCGGAACCGGGACAGGGTTCTCACCCCTCCACTTT,CTSGTGTGFSPLHF
TRBV4-2,-,TRBJ1-1,-,TGTGCCAGCAGCCAAGACGGGGGGTGGGGCACTGAAGCTCTCTTT,CASSQDGGWGTEALF
TRBV20-1,-,TRBJ2-7,-,TGCAGTGCCGGAGGATCCGGGACTTTCACCTACCAGCAGTACTTC,CSAGGSGTFTYQQYF
TRBV20-1,few,TRBJ2-1,-,TGCAGTGCTAGCTTCGTGGGAGCCTACAATGAGCAATTCTTC,CSASFVGAYNEQFF
TRBV20-1,-,TRBJ2-1,-,TGCAGTGCCCCTCAGGATAACGGGGATTACAATGAGCAGTTCTTC,CSAPQDNGDYNEQFF
TRBV5-4,once,TRBJ2-3,TRBD2,TGTGACAGCAGCTTGGTACTAGCGGGAGTTACGCAGTATTTT,CDSSLVLAGVTQYF
TRBV11-2,-,TRBJ2-7,-,TGTGCCAGCAGCTTAAATAGTGTGCTATACGAGCAGTACTTC,CASSLNSVLYEQYF
TRBV29-1,-,TRBJ1-1,-,TGCAGCGGCGAGAGGGGGTCGGGTGGAGCTTTCTTT,CSGERGSGGAFF
TRBV5-4,-,TRBJ2-3,-,TGTGCCAGCAACTCTGGGTCAGGGGTGCGCGCAGATACGCACTATTTT,CASNSGSGVRADTHYF
TRBV29-1,-,TRBJ2-1,-,TGCAGCGCTGAGGACACGCCGAACAATGAGCAGTTCTTC,CSAEDTPNNEQFF
TRBV5-6,-,TRBJ1-1,-,TGTGCCAGCAGCGTTGAGGGATGGAAGAACACTGAAGCTTTCTTT,CASSVEGWKNTEAFF
TRBV20-1,-,TRBJ2-2,-,TGCAGTACTACCCCGATTAGGATTCTTGGCGCCGGGGAGCTGTTTTTT,CSTTPIRILGAGELFF
TRBV11-2,once,TRBJ2-7,-,TGTGCCAGCAGTTCAACGGACGCTGCCTACGAGCAATACTTC,CASSSTDAAYEQYF
TRBV28,-,TRBJ2-3,TRBD2,TGTGCCAGCAGTGTGGGACTAGTTAACACAGATACGCAGTATTTT,CASSVGLVNTDTQYF